This T cell receptor (beta chain) was observed in a study of CD8+ T cells in alopecia areata. TCR sequencing used cDNA made by reverse transcription of extracted RNA. This table comes from immunoSEQ multiplex PCR, and its TCRdb copy is limited to in-frame clones, with some not included. Here the sample spans fewer than 110,000 clones, around 84% being singletons. The CDR3 covers 14 residues. V lost 2 bases and J 1 base, leaving 6 bases between the germline ends. The germline V gene has CDR1 SGHNT and CDR2 YYREEE (reference sequence). Treatment in this sample: oral pan-JAK inhibitor, 5-10 mg twice daily.

Material: CD8+ T cells sorted from blood, obtained at week 24, from a patient treated with tofacitinib. This sequence was found in a human donor with alopecia areata. This chain connects TRBV5-4 to TRBJ2-2; D might be TRBD1 (5 bases). CDR3 in amino acids: CASSLGENTGELFF. The CDR3 bases are TGTGCCAGCAGCTTAGGGGAGAACACCGGGGAGCTGTTTTTT.